What follows describes a single T cell receptor (beta chain). Its cognate antigen is unknown. The source of the sample is a study of CD8 T cells in ankylosing spondylitis. V lost 3 bases, J lost 7 bases, and 5 bases stayed unmatched. This CDR3 has 13 amino acids. General study results and limits: Ankylosing spondylitis blood seemed to carry a telltale TCR beta motif made of several highly homologous variants.

TCRdb re-called the 5' RACE reads through MiXCR, storing one row per CDR3 protein. The sample holds about 240,000 distinct CDR3 sequences, roughly 25% seen once. The chain uses TRBV12-3 or TRBV12-4 and TRBJ2-7; 8 nucleotides match TRBD1. The clonotype was recovered from a male donor with ankylosing spondylitis or in good health (not recorded which). The sample consisted of blood, either unsorted or a sorted T cell fraction (not recorded which). CDR3 DNA sequence: TGTGCCAGCAGTTTTCAGGGGGCTGGTGAGCAGTACTTC. Protein: CASSFQGAGEQYF.